This is a list of T cell receptor beta chains from one sample in a study of T-cell memory formation after mild COVID-19. TCRdb used MiXCR to reprocess the 5' RACE reads, holding one entry per CDR3 protein. The sample has some 490,000 distinct CDR3 sequences, approximately 18% seen once. What was sequenced was PBMCs or a T cell subset sorted from them (not recorded which). The receptors shown here come from an adult woman who had mild COVID-19 (a few samples of this study predate the infection). Cell type and time point are not known. CDR3s include the opening cysteine and the closing phenylalanine or tryptophan. D genes are given only for firm matches. Clone size is shown for a subset of rows, as once, few, many or a class of expanded clone.

J gene | D gene | V gene | clone size | CDR3 protein | CDR3 DNA
TRBJ2-1 | TRBD2 | TRBV7-6 | NA | CASSLGPGGSYNEQFF | TGTGCCAGCAGCTTAGGACCGGGAGGGTCCTACAATGAGCAGTTCTTC
TRBJ2-7 | NA | TRBV6-5 | NA | CASRVEAPSAYEQYF | TGTGCCAGCAGAGTTGAAGCCCCCTCCGCTTACGAGCAGTACTTC
TRBJ1-1 | NA | TRBV7-6 | NA | CASSSLAGTGSEAFF | TGTGCCAGCAGCTCCCTAGCCGGGACGGGCTCTGAAGCTTTCTTT
TRBJ2-1 | TRBD2 | TRBV3-1 | NA | CASSSILTGTSGPSLRYNEQFF | TGTGCCAGCAGTTCTATTCTCACCGGGACTAGCGGCCCCTCGCTCAGGTACAATGAGCAGTTCTTC
TRBJ1-2 | NA | TRBV5-1 | many | CASRVGTTQYGYTF | TGCGCCAGCAGAGTGGGTACAACCCAGTATGGCTACACCTTC
TRBJ1-1 | NA | TRBV7-9 | NA | CASSPSIEAFF | TGTGCCAGCAGCCCCTCGATTGAAGCTTTCTTT
TRBJ2-1 | NA | TRBV7-3 | NA | CASSLILAAYNEQFF | TGTGCCAGCAGCTTAATACTGGCGGCCTACAATGAGCAGTTCTTC
TRBJ2-5 | NA | TRBV24-1 | few | CATSDVRQETQYF | TGTGCCACCAGTGATGTGCGCCAAGAGACCCAGTACTTC
TRBJ2-3 | TRBD2 | TRBV6-5 | NA | CASSYSSVMSGGSTDTQYF | TGTGCCAGCAGTTACTCGAGCGTAATGAGCGGGGGGTCCACAGATACGCAGTATTTT
TRBJ2-1 | NA | TRBV5-1 | NA | CASSFSLSANEQFF | TGCGCCAGCAGCTTCTCCCTCTCGGCCAATGAGCAGTTCTTC
TRBJ2-7 | TRBD1 | TRBV3-1 | NA | CASSQAHGQGFYEQYF | TGTGCCAGCAGCCAAGCCCATGGACAGGGGTTCTACGAGCAGTACTTC
TRBJ2-5 | NA | TRBV3-1 | NA | CASSPWGEETQYF | TGTGCCAGCAGCCCGTGGGGAGAGGAGACCCAGTACTTC
TRBJ2-7 | NA | TRBV7-9 | NA | CASSSQGGQYF | TGTGCCAGCAGCTCCCAGGGGGGGCAGTACTTC
TRBJ2-7 | NA | TRBV30 | few | CAWGPGPRSGEQYF | TGTGCCTGGGGTCCCGGACCCCGGAGTGGCGAGCAGTACTTC
TRBJ2-1 | TRBD1 | TRBV4-3 | once | CASSTGQGNEQFF | TGCGCCAGCAGCACGGGACAGGGGAATGAGCAGTTCTTC
TRBJ1-2 | NA | TRBV4-3 | many | CASSYSRQTNYGYTF | TGCGCCAGCAGCTACAGCCGACAGACTAACTATGGCTACACCTTC
TRBJ1-2 | NA | TRBV11-2 | few | CASSLAGEISMGYTF | TGTGCCAGCAGCTTAGCTGGGGAAATCTCTATGGGCTACACCTTC
TRBJ2-1 | NA | TRBV6-5 | few | CASKGTTATFF | TGTGCCAGCAAGGGAACGACAGCGACGTTCTTC
TRBJ2-5 | TRBD2 | TRBV2 | few | CASEVAGAGEYF | TGTGCCAGCGAGGTAGCGGGGGCTGGGGAGTACTTC
TRBJ2-2 | TRBD2 | TRBV9 | NA | CASSSRLAGGPGTGELFF | TGTGCCAGCAGCTCCAGACTAGCGGGAGGGCCGGGCACCGGGGAGCTGTTTTTT
TRBJ2-5 | TRBD1 | TRBV5-4 | NA | CASSSQQGAGETQYF | TGTGCCAGCAGCTCCCAACAGGGGGCAGGGGAGACCCAGTACTTC
TRBJ1-2 | NA | TRBV20-1 | NA | CSARGQTADGYTF | TGCAGTGCTAGAGGGCAAACAGCGGATGGCTACACCTTC
TRBJ2-5 | TRBD2 | TRBV11-3 | NA | CASSPGGAGQETQYF | TGTGCCAGCAGCCCGGGGGGAGCGGGGCAAGAGACCCAGTACTTC
TRBJ2-1 | TRBD2 | TRBV14 | many | CASSKFSGGEQFF | TGTGCCAGCAGCAAATTTAGCGGGGGCGAGCAGTTCTTC
TRBJ2-1 | TRBD2 | TRBV2 | NA | CASSARGDGTYNEQFF | TGTGCCAGCAGCGCACGGGGGGACGGGACTTACAATGAGCAGTTCTTC
TRBJ1-5 | NA | TRBV2 | NA | CASSGDTSNQPQHF | TGTGCCAGCAGTGGGGACACCAGCAATCAGCCCCAGCATTTT
TRBJ2-5 | NA | TRBV6-2/TRBV6-3 | NA | CASSYSIVIRERVTQYF | TGTGCCAGCAGTTACTCGATAGTTATCCGGGAGAGAGTGACCCAGTACTTC
TRBJ2-3 | TRBD2 | TRBV7-9 | few | CASSWRRGGPDTQYF | TGTGCCAGCAGCTGGCGTCGGGGGGGCCCAGATACGCAGTATTTT
TRBJ2-5 | TRBD2 | TRBV18 | few | CASSRLAAQETQYF | TGTGCCAGCTCACGCCTAGCGGCCCAAGAGACCCAGTACTTC
TRBJ2-5 | NA | TRBV24-1 | few | CATSEPKQGSETQYF | TGTGCCACCAGTGAGCCTAAACAGGGAAGCGAGACCCAGTACTTC
TRBJ1-2 | NA | TRBV20-1 | few | CSASYDPYRYTF | TGCAGTGCTAGTTATGATCCTTATCGCTACACCTTC
TRBJ1-2 | NA | TRBV18 | NA | CASSPPGVVEGVGYTF | TGTGCCAGCTCACCACCTGGGGTAGTCGAGGGAGTTGGCTACACCTTC
TRBJ2-7 | NA | TRBV9 | NA | CASSVESGIRPGEQYF | TGTGCCAGCAGCGTAGAGAGTGGGATTCGGCCGGGGGAGCAGTACTTC
TRBJ2-1 | TRBD2 | TRBV5-5 | NA | CASSLAPLAGRDEQFF | TGTGCCAGCAGCTTGGCCCCACTAGCGGGACGGGATGAGCAGTTCTTC
TRBJ2-1 | TRBD2 | TRBV20-1 | NA | CSARGEGTVSYNEQFF | TGCAGTGCTAGGGGGGAGGGGACTGTCTCCTACAATGAGCAGTTCTTC
TRBJ2-2 | NA | TRBV29-1 | NA | CSVGEEVVNTGEMFF | TGCAGCGTTGGAGAGGAGGTAGTCAACACCGGGGAGATGTTTTTT
TRBJ2-5 | NA | TRBV6-5 | NA | CASSSGDQETQYF | TGTGCCAGCAGTTCGGGGGACCAAGAGACCCAGTACTTC